Listed below are T cell receptor beta chains from one sample, sequenced in a study of blood T cell repertoires in COVID-19. This table comes from immunoSEQ multiplex PCR, and its TCRdb copy is limited to in-frame clones, with some not included. The sample shows just over 300,000 clones, about 85% of them seen only once. The specimen sequenced was peripheral blood. These receptors came from a young man with active or convalescent COVID-19. Each CDR3 is given without its conserved first and last residue. A clone size is listed for some rows: how often the clone was seen (once, few, many), or a class if it is expanded.

v_gene: TRBV15; abundance: -; CDR3aa: ATGRVVENTEAF
v_gene: TRBV18; abundance: -; CDR3aa: ASSPGGGYEQY
v_gene: TRBV10-1; abundance: -; CDR3aa: ASSESKSPSGAWNTGELF
v_gene: TRBV12-3/TRBV12-4; abundance: -; CDR3aa: ASSRDSYTQY
v_gene: TRBV11-2; abundance: -; CDR3aa: ASSLDRVNTEAF
v_gene: TRBV18; abundance: -; CDR3aa: ASSPLSPRAGAGYT
v_gene: TRBV6-5; abundance: -; CDR3aa: ASSLRGGTGELF
v_gene: TRBV6-4; abundance: once; CDR3aa: ASSATGNRDTQY
v_gene: TRBV3-1/TRBV3-2; abundance: -; CDR3aa: ASRGGSDTQY
v_gene: TRBV12-3/TRBV12-4; abundance: -; CDR3aa: ASSFTNSGEQY